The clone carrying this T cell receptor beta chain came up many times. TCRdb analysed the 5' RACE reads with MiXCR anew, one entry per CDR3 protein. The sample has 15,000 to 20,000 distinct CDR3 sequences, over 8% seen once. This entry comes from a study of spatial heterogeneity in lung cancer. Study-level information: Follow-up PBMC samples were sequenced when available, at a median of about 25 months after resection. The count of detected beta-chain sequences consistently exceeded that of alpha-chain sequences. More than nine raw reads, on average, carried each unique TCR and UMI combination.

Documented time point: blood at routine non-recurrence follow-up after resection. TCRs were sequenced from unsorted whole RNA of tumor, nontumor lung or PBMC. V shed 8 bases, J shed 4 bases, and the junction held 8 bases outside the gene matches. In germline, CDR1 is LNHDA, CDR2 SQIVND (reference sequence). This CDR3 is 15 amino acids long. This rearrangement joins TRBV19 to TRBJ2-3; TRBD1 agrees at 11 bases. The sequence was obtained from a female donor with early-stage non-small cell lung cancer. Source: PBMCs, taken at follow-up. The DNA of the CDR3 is TGTGCCAGTGGCCGAGGACAGGGGGCGGCAGATACGCAGTATTTT. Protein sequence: CASGRGQGAADTQYF.